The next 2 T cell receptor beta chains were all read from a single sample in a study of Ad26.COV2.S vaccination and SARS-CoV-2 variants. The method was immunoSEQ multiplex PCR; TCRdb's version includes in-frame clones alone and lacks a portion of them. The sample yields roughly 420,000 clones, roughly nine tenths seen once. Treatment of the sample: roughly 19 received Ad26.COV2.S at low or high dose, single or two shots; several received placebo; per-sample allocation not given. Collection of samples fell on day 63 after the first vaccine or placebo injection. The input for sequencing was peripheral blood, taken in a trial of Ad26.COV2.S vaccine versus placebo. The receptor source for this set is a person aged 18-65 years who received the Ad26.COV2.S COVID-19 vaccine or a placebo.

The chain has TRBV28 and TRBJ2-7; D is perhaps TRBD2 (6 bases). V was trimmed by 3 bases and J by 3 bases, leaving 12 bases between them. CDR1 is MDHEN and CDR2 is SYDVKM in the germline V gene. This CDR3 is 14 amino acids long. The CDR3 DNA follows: TGTGCCAGCAGTTTTTTCGGGGACTTCTACGAGCAGTACTTC. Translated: CASSFFGDFYEQYF.

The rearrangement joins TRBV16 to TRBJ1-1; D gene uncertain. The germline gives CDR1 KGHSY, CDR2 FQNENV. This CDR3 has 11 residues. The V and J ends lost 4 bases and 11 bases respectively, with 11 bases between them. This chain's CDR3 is CASSPSRWAFF. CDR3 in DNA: TGTGCCAGCAGCCCCTCAAGGTGGGCTTTCTTT.